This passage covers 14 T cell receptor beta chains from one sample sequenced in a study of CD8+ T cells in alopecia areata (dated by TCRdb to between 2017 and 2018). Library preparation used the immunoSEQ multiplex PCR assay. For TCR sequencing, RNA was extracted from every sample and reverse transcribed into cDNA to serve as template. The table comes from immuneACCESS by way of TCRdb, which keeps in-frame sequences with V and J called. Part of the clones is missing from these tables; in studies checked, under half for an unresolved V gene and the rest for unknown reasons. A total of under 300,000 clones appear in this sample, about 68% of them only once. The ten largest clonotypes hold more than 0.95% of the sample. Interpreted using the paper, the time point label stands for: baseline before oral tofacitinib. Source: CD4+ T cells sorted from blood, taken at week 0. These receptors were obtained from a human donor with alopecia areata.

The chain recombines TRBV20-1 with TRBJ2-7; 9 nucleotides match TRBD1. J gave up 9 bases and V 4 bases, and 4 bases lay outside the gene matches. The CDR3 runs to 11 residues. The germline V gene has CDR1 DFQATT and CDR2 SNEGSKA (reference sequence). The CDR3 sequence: CSANLQGAQYF. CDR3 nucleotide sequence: TGCAGTGCTAACTTACAGGGGGCGCAGTACTTC.

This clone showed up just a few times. The CDR3 DNA sequence: TGCAGCGCTGGGGATACCAGGGTGGACATTCAGTACTTC. The encoded protein is CSAGDTRVDIQYF. This chain uses TRBV29-1 with TRBJ2-4; D may be TRBD1 (5 bases). This CDR3 spans 13 amino acids. With 7 bases removed from V and 8 bases from J, the gap between germline ends came to 18 bases. Germline CDR1 is SQVTM and CDR2 is ANQGSEA.

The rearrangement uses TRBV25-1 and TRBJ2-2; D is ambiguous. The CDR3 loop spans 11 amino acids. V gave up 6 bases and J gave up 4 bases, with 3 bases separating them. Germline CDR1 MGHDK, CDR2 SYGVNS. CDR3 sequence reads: CASSITGELFF. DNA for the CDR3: TGTGCCAGCAGCATCACCGGGGAGCTGTTTTTT.

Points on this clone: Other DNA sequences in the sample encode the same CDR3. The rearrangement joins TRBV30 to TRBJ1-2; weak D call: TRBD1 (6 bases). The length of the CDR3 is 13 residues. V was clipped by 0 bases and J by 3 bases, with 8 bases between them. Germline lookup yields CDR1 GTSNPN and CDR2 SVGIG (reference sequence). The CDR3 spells CAWSVPGDYGYTF. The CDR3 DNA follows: TGTGCCTGGAGTGTACCAGGGGACTATGGCTACACCTTC.

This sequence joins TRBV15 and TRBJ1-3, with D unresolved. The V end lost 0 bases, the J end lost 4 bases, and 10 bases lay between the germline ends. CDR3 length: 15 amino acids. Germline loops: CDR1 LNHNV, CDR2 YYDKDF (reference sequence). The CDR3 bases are TGTGCCACCAGCAGAGATCGAGGGTACGGAAACACCATATATTTT. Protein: CATSRDRGYGNTIYF.

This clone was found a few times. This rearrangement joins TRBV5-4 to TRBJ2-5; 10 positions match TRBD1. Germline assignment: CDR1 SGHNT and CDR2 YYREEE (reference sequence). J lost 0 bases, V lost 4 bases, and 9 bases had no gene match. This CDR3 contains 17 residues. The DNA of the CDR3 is TGTGCCAGCAGCGCCGTGACAGGGGGCCTCCACCAAGAGACCCAGTACTTC. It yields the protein CASSAVTGGLHQETQYF.

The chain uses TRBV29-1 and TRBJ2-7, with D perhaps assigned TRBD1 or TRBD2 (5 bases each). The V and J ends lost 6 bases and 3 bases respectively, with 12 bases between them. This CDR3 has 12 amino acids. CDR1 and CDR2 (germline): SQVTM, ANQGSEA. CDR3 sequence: CSVWDGGYEQYF. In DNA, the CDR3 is TGCAGCGTATGGGACGGCGGCTACGAGCAGTACTTC.

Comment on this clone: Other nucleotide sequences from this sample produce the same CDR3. CDR3 nucleotides: TGTGCCAGCAGCTTAGGAGGGCACACTGAAGCTTTCTTT. It codes for CASSLGGHTEAFF. The gene calls are TRBV7-2 and TRBJ1-1; D gene unclear. CDR3 size: 13 residues. In germline, CDR1 is SGHTA, CDR2 FQGNSA. V lost 1 base to trimming and J lost 3 bases, with 6 bases between them.

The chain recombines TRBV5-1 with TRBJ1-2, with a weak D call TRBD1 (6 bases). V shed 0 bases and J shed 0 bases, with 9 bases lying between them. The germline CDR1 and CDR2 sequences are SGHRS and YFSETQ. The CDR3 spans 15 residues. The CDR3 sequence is CASSLAQGTNYGYTF. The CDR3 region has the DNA TGCGCCAGCAGCTTGGCCCAGGGGACTAACTATGGCTACACCTTC.

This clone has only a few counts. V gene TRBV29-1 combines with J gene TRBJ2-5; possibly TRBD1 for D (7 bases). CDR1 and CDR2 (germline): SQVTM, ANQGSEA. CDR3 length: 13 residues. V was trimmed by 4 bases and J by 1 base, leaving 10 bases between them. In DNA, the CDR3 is TGCAGCGTTGCCAGGGGGGTCCAAGAGACCCAGTACTTC. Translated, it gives CSVARGVQETQYF.

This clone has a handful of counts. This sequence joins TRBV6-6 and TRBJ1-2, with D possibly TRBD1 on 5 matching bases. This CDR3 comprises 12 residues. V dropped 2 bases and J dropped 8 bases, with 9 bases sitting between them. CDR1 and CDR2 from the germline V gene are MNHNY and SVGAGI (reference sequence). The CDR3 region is CASSYIEGGYTF. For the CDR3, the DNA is TGTGCCAGCAGTTACATTGAGGGGGGCTACACCTTC.

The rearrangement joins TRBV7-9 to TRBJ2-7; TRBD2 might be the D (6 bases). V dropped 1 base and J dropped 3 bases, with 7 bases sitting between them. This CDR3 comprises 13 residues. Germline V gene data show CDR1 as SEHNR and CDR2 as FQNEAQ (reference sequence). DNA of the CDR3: TGTGCCAGCAGCTTAGACGGGGGCTACGAGCAGTACTTC. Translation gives CASSLDGGYEQYF.

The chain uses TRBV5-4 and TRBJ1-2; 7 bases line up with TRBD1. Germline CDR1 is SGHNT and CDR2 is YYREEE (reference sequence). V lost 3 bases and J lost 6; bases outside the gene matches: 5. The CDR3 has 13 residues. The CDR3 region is CASSSSQGHGYTF. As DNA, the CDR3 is TGTGCCAGCAGCTCGTCACAGGGGCATGGCTACACCTTC. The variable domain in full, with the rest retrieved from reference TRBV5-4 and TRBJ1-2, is ETGVTQSPTHLIKTRGQQVTLRCSSQSGHNTVSWYQQALGQGPQFIFQYYREEENGRGNFPPRFSGLQFPNYSSELNVNALELDDSALYLCASSSSQGHGYTFGSGTRLTVV.

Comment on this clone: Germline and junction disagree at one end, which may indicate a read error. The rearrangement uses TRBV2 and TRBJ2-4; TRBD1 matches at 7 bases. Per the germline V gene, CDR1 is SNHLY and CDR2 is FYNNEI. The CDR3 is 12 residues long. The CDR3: CASSVQTGFGDF. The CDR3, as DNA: TGTGCCAGCAGTGTCCAGACAGGGTTCGGGGACTTC.